This record looks at one TCR beta chain sequence and its context. This entry comes from a study of blood T cell repertoires in COVID-19. On the study more broadly: Both acute and convalescent COVID-19 samples were obtained from the United States, Italy and Spain. T cells, B-cell-depleted T cells, or PBMCs provided the cDNA or gDNA that served as material.

Original handling: Estimation of nucleated cell counts was performed using reference gene primer amplification. Assay used: immunoSEQ multiplex PCR; TCRdb lists only in-frame clones, some missing. V, J and clone size are those of that table, while D and trimming were read from the DNA. The data contain around 380,000 clones, over 65% of them singletons. This CDR3 spans 11 amino acids. The V segment lost 3 bases and the J segment 7 bases; nucleotides outside the gene matches: 2. Germline-derived CDR1 and CDR2 are DFQATT and SNEGSKA (reference sequence). The V call is TRBV20-1, the J call TRBJ1-1, with 7 bases that match TRBD1. This receptor was identified in a human donor with acute or convalescent COVID-19. The donor label of this sample is uncertain. The sample was peripheral blood. CDR3 in amino acids: CSARWDSEAFF. CDR3 bases: TGCAGTGCTAGGTGGGACAGTGAAGCTTTCTTT.